Shown below are 13 T cell receptor beta chains from a single sample sequenced in a study of regulatory T cells in long-lasting Graves disease. In building TCR beta libraries, iRepertoire HTBI primers were used together with Arm-PCR of CDR3 regions. TCRdb recomputed calls from the multiplex PCR reads with MiXCR, one row per CDR3 protein. The sample holds 350,000 to 550,000 distinct CDR3 sequences, around 13% seen once. Time point: newly diagnosed GD, antithyroid drugs for less than 3 months. PBMC-derived RNA was used for the TCR library. These data were also reused for a study on T cells in Graves' hyperthyroidism and ophthalmopathy.

This specimen consisted of peripheral blood mononuclear cells (PBMCs), obtained at new diagnosis, from a patient treated with antithyroid drugs. These receptor sequences come from a woman in her fifties or sixties with Graves disease.

This clonotype has a handful of counts. This chain connects TRBV5-1 to TRBJ2-5; D gene unclear. V was clipped by 0 bases and J by 2 bases, with 11 bases between them. The CDR3 loop spans 15 amino acids. CDR1 is SGHRS and CDR2 is YFSETQ in the germline V gene. The CDR3 sequence: CASSLARGGQETQYF. The CDR3 DNA reads TGCGCCAGCAGCTTGGCCCGAGGTGGGCAAGAGACCCAGTACTTC.

This clonotype was recorded many times. The rearrangement uses TRBV10-1 and TRBJ2-7, with 9 bases matching TRBD2. Losses at the gene ends were 8 bases for V and 5 bases for J; bases not matched to a gene: 10. CDR1 is WNHNN, CDR2 SYGVQD, per germline (reference sequence). This CDR3 has 14 amino acids. The CDR3 sequence: CASSSGRSVDEQYF. CDR3 nucleotide sequence: TGCGCCAGCTCAAGCGGGAGGAGTGTGGACGAGCAGTACTTC.

This clonotype was recorded many times. This rearrangement joins TRBV6-2 or TRBV6-3 to TRBJ2-1, with D perhaps TRBD2 (5 bases). Germline CDR1 MNHEY, CDR2 SVGEGT. This CDR3 region has 14 residues. V was shortened by 0 bases and J by 2 bases, with 5 bases between the two germline ends. Here the CDR3 reads CASSYSGTYNEQFF. CDR3 sequence (DNA): TGTGCCAGCAGTTACTCCGGGACCTACAATGAGCAGTTCTTC.

The CDR3 DNA follows: TGTGCCAGCAGTGAATTGATGGGGAGCAATGAGCAGTTCTTC. It translates to CASSELMGSNEQFF. The chain employs TRBV6-2 or TRBV6-3 and TRBJ2-1; D possibly corresponds to TRBD2 (5 bases). Germline-derived CDR1 and CDR2 are MNHEY and SVGEGT. The CDR3 length is 14 residues. V was trimmed by 5 bases and J by 6 bases, leaving 14 bases between them.

The chain links TRBV19 to TRBJ2-1; D gene ambiguous. Germline V gene sequence: CDR1 LNHDA, CDR2 SQIVND (reference sequence). Trimming cost V 0 bases and J 0 bases, with 9 bases left between them. CDR3 length: 16 amino acids. The CDR3 bases are TGTGCCAGTAGTATAGAGGGCCTAAGCTCCTACAATGAGCAGTTCTTC. It specifies CASSIEGLSSYNEQFF.

This clonotype was seen many times. This rearrangement joins TRBV12-3 or TRBV12-4 to TRBJ1-4; 7 bases agree with TRBD1. The CDR3 loop spans 15 amino acids. V shed 7 bases, J shed 5 bases, and the junction held 10 bases outside the gene matches. The CDR3 DNA sequence: TGTGCCAGCACCGGACTCAGGGGGGAAAATGAAAAACTGTTTTTT. Amino acids: CASTGLRGENEKLFF.

This clonotype appeared many times. CDR3 residues: CASSLDIGWSETQYF. In nucleotides, the CDR3 is TGTGCCAGCAGCTTAGACATCGGTTGGTCAGAGACCCAGTACTTC. This chain uses TRBV7-6 with TRBJ2-5; no definite D call. V lost 1 base, J lost 4 bases, and 13 bases lay in between. Germline values: CDR1 SGHVS, CDR2 FNYEAQ. The CDR3 is 15 residues long.

This clonotype was seen a handful of times. The chain links TRBV24-1 to TRBJ2-5; 8 bases agree with TRBD2. V was pared by 4 bases and J by 7 bases, with 10 bases of the junction left unmatched. The CDR3 consists of 15 residues. CDR1 KGHDR and CDR2 SFDVKD come from the germline V gene. This CDR3 reads CATSDPRGGRGTQYF. The CDR3, as DNA: TGTGCCACCAGTGACCCCCGCGGGGGGCGGGGGACCCAGTACTTC.

In DNA form, the CDR3 reads TGTGCCAGCAGCCACTCGGGACAGGGGAACAATGAGCAGTTCTTC. Protein sequence: CASSHSGQGNNEQFF. This chain links TRBV7-9 with TRBJ2-1; 10 bases agree with TRBD1. Germline CDR1 reads SEHNR; CDR2 reads FQNEAQ (reference sequence). This CDR3 contains 15 residues. V lost 5 bases, J lost 5 bases, and 6 bases stayed unmatched.

Notes on this clonotype: One end of the junction fails to match germline, which may point to a read error. The DNA for the CDR3 is TGCGCCAGCAGGTCTAGCGGGAGGCCGAATGAGCAGTTCTTC. Protein sequence: CASRSSGRPNEQFF. This rearrangement joins TRBV5-5 to TRBJ2-1; 11 nucleotides line up with TRBD2. The germline V gene has CDR1 SGHKS and CDR2 YYEKEE (reference sequence). The CDR3 extends over 14 amino acids.

This clonotype has at least ten counts. The V and J genes are TRBV28 and TRBJ2-5; TRBD1 aligns across 9 bases. J lost 4 bases, V lost 7 bases, and 13 bases had no gene match. This CDR3 has 16 amino acids. The germline CDR1 and CDR2 sequences are MDHEN and SYDVKM. CDR3 nucleotides: TGTGCCAGCAACCCCTCACACACAGGGGGCGGAGAGACCCAGTACTTC. Translation: CASNPSHTGGGETQYF.

Only one count was recorded for this clonotype. The rearrangement links TRBV28 to TRBJ2-3; D gene uncertain. The CDR3 contains 16 residues. Germline V gives CDR1 MDHEN, CDR2 SYDVKM. V was clipped by 0 bases and J by 1 base, with 11 bases between them. DNA for the CDR3: TGTGCCAGCAGTTTATGGAAGGAAAGGGGCACAGATACGCAGTATTTT. It is translated as CASSLWKERGTDTQYF.

This clonotype was counted many times. The gene calls are TRBV6-1 and TRBJ2-7; D is perhaps TRBD2 (5 bases). Germline V gene data show CDR1 as MNHNS and CDR2 as SASEGT. This CDR3 contains 14 residues. V was clipped by 4 bases and J by 4 bases, with 14 bases between them. CDR3 region: CASSAIGLTYEQYF. The CDR3 nucleotides are TGTGCCAGCAGTGCTATTGGACTTACATACGAGCAGTACTTC.